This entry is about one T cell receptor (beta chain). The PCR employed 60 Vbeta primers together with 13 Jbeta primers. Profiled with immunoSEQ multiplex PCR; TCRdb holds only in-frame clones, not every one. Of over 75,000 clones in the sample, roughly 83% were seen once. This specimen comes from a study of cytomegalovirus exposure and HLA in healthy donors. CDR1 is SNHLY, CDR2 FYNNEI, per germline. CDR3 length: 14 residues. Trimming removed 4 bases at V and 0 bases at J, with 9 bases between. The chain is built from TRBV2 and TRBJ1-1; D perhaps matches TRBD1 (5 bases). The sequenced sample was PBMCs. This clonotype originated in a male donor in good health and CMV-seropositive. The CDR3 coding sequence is TGTGCCAGCAGTGCAGGGTTCATGAACACTGAAGCTTTCTTT. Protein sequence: CASSAGFMNTEAFF.